What follows is one T cell receptor (beta chain) and its context. What it binds is unknown. This sample stems from a study of shared clonotypes between healthy human individuals. In the original analysis: Junction-only immunoSEQ data arrived without quality scores, meaning filtering differed. TCRdb's copy holds only in-frame clones and misses some; the assay was immunoSEQ multiplex PCR. That table gives V, J and clone size, and the DNA gave D and trimming. The profile shows 2 million to 3 million clones, approximately 93% of them singletons. Study results and limitations: In general, naive subsets displayed greater estimated richness than memory subsets did.

This TCR derives from a young man in good health. Some clones in this sample may be carry-over from other donors' samples. The material sequenced was naive CD4+ T cells from PBMCs. Subset denoted: CD45RA+ positively selected.

The CDR3 protein is CASSSHGQGNYGYTF. The CDR3 DNA follows: TGTGCCAGCAGTTCCCACGGACAGGGCAACTATGGCTACACCTTC. This sequence joins TRBV6-5 and TRBJ1-2; 8 nucleotides align to TRBD1. The trim removed 4 bases at V and 2 bases at J, leaving 6 bases unmatched. The CDR3 is 15 amino acids. Germline assignment: CDR1 MNHEY and CDR2 SVGAGI.